This T cell receptor (beta chain) derives from a study of cytomegalovirus exposure and HLA in healthy donors. CDR1 is MDHEN, CDR2 SYDVKM, per germline. The ends were cut back, 10 bases at V and 4 bases at J, with 13 bases in the middle. CDR3 length: 13 residues. The PCR used 60 Vbeta and 13 Jbeta primers. Data came from immunoSEQ multiplex PCR; TCRdb stores just in-frame clones and leaves some out. Altogether about 180,000 clones are present, over 65% being singletons, with the ten largest covering 3.5% to 4.5%. The chain couples TRBV28 to TRBJ1-4; TRBD1 is a possible D gene (6 bases). The sample consisted of PBMCs. The sequence derives from a woman aged 55-75 years in good health and CMV-seropositive. CDR3 DNA sequence: TGTGCCACCCGGACAGAGTATAATGAAAAACTGTTTTTT. Protein product: CATRTEYNEKLFF.